A selection of T cell receptor beta chains follows, all from one sample in a study of blood T cells in healthy people across ages. TCRdb reprocessed the 5' RACE reads with MiXCR, giving one entry per CDR3 protein. The sample has 540,000 or so distinct CDR3 sequences, 24% seen once. The data were also submitted as part of a second study, on T cells of mothers and their children.

The sequencing sample was made of blood. These receptors were taken from a boy between 5 and 17 years old in good health. The CDR3 runs from the conserved cysteine through the conserved F or W.

J,V,CDR3
TRBJ2-5,TRBV24-1,CATSDLAGAQYF
TRBJ2-3,TRBV3-1,CASSQIIGSADTQYF
TRBJ2-3,TRBV2,CASSEANRGVPDTQYF
TRBJ1-4,TRBV5-1,CASSPAATNEKLFF
-,TRBV13,CASSGGRSYEQYF
TRBJ1-1,TRBV7-2,CASRSGTGVEAFF
TRBJ2-2,TRBV27,CASSFGGATGELFF
TRBJ1-6,TRBV5-1,CASSSSPTNSPLHF
TRBJ2-7,TRBV9,CASSAGQGIYEQYF
TRBJ1-2,TRBV19,CASSNYAYTF
-,TRBV7-2,CASRSSGALPYNEQFF
TRBJ2-3,TRBV12-3/TRBV12-4,CASSQGSPDTQYF
TRBJ2-7,TRBV14,CASSQYLQRGGVYEQYF
TRBJ2-4,TRBV9,CASSVVGGPTQENIQYF
TRBJ2-1,TRBV5-1,CASSADTYNEQFF
TRBJ2-7,TRBV15,CATSRDRWYEQYF
TRBJ2-1,TRBV4-3,CASSQDRAGLNEQFF
TRBJ1-2,TRBV29-1,CSVERGRGNGYTF
TRBJ1-2,TRBV6-5,CASSPLGANGYTF
TRBJ2-1,TRBV20-1,CSAKNEREIYNEQFF
TRBJ1-1,TRBV19,CASSTGGDTEAFF
-,TRBV7-2,CASSATGTGDTYEQYF
TRBJ1-2,TRBV6-6,CASSSSQGRGDIYGHTF
-,TRBV12-3/TRBV12-4,CASSSGGARNEQFF
TRBJ1-4,TRBV12-3/TRBV12-4,CASNGWAGGTEKLFF